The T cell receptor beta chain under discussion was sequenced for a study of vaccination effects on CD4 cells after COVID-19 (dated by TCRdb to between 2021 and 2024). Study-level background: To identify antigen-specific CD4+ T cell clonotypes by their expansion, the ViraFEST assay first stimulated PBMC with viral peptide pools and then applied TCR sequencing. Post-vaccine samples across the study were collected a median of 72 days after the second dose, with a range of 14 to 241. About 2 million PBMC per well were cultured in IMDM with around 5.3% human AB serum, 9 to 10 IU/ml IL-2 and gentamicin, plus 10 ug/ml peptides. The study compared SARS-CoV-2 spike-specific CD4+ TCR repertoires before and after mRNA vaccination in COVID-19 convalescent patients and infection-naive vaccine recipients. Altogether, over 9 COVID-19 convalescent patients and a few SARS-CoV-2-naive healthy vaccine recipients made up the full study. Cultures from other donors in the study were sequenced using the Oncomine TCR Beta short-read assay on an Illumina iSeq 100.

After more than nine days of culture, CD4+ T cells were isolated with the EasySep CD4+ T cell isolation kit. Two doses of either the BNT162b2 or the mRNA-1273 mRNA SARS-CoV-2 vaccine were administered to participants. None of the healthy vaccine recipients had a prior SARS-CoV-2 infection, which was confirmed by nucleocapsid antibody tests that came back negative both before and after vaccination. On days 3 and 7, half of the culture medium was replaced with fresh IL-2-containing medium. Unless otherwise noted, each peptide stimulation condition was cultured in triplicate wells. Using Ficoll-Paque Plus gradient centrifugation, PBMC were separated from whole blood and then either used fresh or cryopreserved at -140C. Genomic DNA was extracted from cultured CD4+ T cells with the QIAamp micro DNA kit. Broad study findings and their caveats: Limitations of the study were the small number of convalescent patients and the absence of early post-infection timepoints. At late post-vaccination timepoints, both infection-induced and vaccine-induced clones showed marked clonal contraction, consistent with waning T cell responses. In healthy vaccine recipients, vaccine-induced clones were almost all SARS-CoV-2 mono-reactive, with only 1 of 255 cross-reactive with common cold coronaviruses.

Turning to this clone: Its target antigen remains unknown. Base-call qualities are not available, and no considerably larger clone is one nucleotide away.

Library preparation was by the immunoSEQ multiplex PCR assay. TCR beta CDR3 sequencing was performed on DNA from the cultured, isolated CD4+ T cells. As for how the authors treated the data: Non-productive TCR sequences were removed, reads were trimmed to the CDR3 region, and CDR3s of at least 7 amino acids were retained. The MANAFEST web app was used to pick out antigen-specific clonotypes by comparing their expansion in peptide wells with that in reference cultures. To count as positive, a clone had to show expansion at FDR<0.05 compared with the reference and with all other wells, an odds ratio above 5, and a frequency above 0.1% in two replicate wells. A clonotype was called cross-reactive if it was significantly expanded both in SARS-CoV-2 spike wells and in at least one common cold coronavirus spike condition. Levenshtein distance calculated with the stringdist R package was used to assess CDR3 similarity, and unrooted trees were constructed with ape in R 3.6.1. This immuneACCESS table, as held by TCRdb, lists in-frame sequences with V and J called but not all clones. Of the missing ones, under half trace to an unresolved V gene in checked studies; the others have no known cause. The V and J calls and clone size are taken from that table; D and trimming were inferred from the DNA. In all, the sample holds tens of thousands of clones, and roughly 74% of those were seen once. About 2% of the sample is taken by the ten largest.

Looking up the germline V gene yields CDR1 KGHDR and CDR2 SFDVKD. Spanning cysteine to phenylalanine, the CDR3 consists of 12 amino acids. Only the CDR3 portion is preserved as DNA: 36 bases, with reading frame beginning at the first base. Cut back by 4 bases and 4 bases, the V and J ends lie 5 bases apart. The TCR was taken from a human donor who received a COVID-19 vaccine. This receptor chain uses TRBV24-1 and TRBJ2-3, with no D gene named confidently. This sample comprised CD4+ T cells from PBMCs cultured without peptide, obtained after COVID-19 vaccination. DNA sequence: TGTGCCACCAGTGAGGGCGCAGATACGCAGTATTTT. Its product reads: CATSEGADTQYF.